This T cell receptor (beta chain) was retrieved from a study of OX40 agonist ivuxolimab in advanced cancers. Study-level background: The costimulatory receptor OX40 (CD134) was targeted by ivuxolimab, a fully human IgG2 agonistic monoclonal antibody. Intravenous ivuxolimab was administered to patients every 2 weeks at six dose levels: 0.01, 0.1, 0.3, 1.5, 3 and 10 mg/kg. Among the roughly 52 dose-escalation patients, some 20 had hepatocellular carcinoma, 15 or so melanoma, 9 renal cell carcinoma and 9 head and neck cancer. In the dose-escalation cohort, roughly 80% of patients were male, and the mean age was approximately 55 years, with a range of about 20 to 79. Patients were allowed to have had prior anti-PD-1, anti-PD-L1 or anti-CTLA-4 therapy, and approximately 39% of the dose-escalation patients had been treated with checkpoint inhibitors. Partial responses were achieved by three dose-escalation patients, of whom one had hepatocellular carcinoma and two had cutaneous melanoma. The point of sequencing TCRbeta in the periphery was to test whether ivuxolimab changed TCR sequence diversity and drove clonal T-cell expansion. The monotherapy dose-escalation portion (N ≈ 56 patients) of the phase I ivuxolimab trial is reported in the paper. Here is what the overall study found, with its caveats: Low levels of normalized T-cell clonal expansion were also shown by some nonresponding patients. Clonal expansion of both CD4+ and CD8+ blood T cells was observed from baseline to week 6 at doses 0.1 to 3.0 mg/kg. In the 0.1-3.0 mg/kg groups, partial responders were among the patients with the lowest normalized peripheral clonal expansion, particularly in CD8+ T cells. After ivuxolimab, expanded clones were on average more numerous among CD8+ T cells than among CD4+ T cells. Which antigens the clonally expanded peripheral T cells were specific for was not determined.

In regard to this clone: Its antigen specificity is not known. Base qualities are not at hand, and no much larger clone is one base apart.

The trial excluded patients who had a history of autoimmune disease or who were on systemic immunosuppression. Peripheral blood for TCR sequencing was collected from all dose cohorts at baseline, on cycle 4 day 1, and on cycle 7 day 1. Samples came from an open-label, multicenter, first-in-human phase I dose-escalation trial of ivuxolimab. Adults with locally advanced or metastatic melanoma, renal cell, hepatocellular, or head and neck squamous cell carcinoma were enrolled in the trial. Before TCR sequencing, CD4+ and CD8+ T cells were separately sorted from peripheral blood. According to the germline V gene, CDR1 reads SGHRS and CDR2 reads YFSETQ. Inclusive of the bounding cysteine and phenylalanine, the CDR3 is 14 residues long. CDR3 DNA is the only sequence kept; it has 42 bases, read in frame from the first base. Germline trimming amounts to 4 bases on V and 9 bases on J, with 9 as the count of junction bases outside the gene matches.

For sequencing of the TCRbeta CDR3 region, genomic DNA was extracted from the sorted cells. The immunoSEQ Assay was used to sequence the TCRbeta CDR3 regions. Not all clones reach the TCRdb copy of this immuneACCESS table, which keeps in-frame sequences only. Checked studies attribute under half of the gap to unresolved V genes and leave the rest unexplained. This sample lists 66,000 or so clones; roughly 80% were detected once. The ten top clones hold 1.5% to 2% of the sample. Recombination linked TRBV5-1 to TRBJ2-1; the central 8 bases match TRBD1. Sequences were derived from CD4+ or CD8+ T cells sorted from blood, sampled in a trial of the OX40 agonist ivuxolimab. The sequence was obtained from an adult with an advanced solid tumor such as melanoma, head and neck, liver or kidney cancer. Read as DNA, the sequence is TGCGCCAGCAGCCCGGGACAGGAGTCTGTTGAGCAGTTCTTC. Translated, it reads CASSPGQESVEQFF.